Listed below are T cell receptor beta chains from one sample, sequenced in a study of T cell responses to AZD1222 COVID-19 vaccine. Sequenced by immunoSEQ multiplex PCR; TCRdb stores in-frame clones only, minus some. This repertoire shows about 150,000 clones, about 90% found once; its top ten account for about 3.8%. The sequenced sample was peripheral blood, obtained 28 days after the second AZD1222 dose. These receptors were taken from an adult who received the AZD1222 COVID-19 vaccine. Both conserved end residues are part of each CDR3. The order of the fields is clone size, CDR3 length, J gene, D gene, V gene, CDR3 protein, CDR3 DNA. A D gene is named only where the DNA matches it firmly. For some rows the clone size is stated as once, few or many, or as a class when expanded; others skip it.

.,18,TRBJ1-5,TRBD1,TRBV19,CASSTTGPTGASNQPQHF,TGTGCCAGTAGTACGACCGGGCCGACAGGGGCGAGCAATCAGCCCCAGCATTTT
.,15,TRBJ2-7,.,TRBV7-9,CASSLVGGTSYEQYF,TGTGCCAGCAGCTTAGTCGGGGGAACATCCTACGAGCAGTACTTC
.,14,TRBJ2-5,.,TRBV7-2,CASSLGGRRETQYF,TGTGCCAGCAGCTTAGGAGGGAGACGAGAGACCCAGTACTTC
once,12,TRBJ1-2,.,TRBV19,CATGDMHYGYTF,TGTGCCACAGGGGATATGCACTATGGCTACACCTTC
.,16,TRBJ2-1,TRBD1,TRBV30,CAWSVRGTGWGDEQFF,TGTGCCTGGAGTGTACGCGGGACAGGGTGGGGTGATGAGCAGTTCTTC
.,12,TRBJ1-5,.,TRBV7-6,CASSPLEGPQHF,TGTGCCAGCAGCCCTCTAGAGGGGCCCCAGCATTTT
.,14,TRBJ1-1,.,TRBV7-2,CASSSMTEAGEAFF,TGTGCCAGCAGCTCCATGACTGAAGCTGGGGAAGCTTTCTTT
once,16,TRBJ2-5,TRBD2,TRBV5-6,CASSPPSGRGQETQYF,TGTGCCAGCAGCCCCCCTAGTGGGAGGGGTCAAGAGACCCAGTACTTC
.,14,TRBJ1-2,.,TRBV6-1,CASSEVGRGGGYTF,TGTGCCAGCAGTGAAGTTGGGAGGGGTGGTGGCTACACCTTC
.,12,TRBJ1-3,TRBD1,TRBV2,CAGQGAGNTIYF,TGTGCCGGACAGGGAGCTGGAAACACCATATATTTT
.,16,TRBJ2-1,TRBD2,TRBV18,CASSPFGTSIGNEQFF,TGTGCCAGCTCACCATTCGGGACTAGCATTGGAAATGAGCAGTTCTTC
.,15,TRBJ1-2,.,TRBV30,CAWTPTRAFNYGYTF,TGTGCCTGGACCCCCACCAGGGCTTTTAACTATGGCTACACCTTC
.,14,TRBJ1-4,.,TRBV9,CASSVGSSGEKLFF,TGTGCCAGCAGCGTAGGCTCCTCGGGGGAAAAACTGTTTTTT
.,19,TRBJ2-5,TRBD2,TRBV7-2,CASSPLTSGGYKEAETQYF,TGTGCCAGCAGCCCCCTGACTAGCGGGGGATATAAGGAGGCCGAGACCCAGTACTTC
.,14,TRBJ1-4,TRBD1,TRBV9,CASSAGTAQEKLFF,TGTGCCAGCAGCGCCGGGACAGCTCAGGAAAAACTGTTTTTT
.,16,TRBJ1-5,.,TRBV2,CASRGAGPEINQPQHF,TGTGCCAGCAGGGGGGCCGGGCCGGAGATCAATCAGCCCCAGCATTTT
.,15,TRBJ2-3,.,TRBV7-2,CASSLRLEPTDTQYF,TGTGCCAGCAGCTTAAGACTAGAACCCACAGATACGCAGTATTTT
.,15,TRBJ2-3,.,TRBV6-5,CASSTDQGSTDTQYF,TGTGCCAGCAGTACGGACCAGGGCAGCACAGATACGCAGTATTTT
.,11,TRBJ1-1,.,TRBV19,CASSTGAEAFF,TGTGCCAGTAGTACCGGAGCTGAAGCTTTCTTT
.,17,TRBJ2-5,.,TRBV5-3,CARSLRGQRPLQETQYF,TGTGCCAGAAGCTTAAGAGGACAGCGACCCCTCCAAGAGACCCAGTACTTC
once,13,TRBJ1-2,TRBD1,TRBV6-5,CASSYRTGGGYTF,TGTGCCAGCAGTTACCGGACAGGAGGGGGCTACACCTTC
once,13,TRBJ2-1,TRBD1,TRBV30,CAWSTTGVNEQFF,TGTGCCTGGAGTACTACAGGGGTCAATGAGCAGTTCTTC
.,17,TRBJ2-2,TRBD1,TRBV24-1,CATSDSRDRGLTGELFF,TGTGCCACCAGTGATTCCCGGGACAGGGGGCTTACCGGGGAGCTGTTTTTT
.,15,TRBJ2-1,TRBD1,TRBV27,CATRAGQGTYNEQFF,TGTGCCACCCGAGCTGGACAGGGGACCTACAATGAGCAGTTCTTC
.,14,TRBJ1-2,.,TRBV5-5,CASSPQSAGYGYTF,TGTGCCAGCAGCCCCCAATCGGCCGGTTATGGCTACACCTTC